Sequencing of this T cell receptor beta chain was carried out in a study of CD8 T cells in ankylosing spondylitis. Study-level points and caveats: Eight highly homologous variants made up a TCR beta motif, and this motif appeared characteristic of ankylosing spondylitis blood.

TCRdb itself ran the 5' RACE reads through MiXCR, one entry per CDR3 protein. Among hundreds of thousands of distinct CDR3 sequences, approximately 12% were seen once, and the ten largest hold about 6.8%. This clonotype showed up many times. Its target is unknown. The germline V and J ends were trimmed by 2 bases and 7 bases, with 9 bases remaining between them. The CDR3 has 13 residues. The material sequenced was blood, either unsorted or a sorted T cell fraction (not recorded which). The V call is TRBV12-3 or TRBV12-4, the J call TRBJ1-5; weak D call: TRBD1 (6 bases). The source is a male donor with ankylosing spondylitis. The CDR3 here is CASSLSGGQPQHF. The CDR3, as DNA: TGTGCCAGCAGTTTAAGTGGGGGCCAGCCCCAGCATTTT.